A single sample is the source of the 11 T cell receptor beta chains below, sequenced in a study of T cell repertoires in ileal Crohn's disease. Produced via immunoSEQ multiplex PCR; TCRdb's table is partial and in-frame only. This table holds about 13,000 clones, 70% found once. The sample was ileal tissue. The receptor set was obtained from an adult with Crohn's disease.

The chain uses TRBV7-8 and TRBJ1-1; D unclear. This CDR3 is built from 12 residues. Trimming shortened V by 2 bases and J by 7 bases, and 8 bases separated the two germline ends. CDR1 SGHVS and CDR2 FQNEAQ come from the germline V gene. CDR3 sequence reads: CASSLYLYEAFF. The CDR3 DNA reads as TGTGCCAGCAGCTTATACCTCTATGAAGCTTTCTTT.

CDR3 coding DNA: TGTGCCAGCAGTTTCGCCTCTTGGAACTATGGCTACACCTTC. This translates into CASSFASWNYGYTF. J is TRBJ1-2 and V is TRBV27, with D uncertain. Trimming removed 3 bases at V and 2 bases at J, with 10 bases between. The CDR3 contains 14 residues. In germline, CDR1 is MNHEY, CDR2 SMNVEV (reference sequence).

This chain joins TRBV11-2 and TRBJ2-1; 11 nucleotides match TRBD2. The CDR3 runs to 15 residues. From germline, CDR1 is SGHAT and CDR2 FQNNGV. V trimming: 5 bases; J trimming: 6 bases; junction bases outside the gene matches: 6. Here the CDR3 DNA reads TGTGCCAGCAGCGCGTCTAGCGGGGGGTTCAATGAGCAGTTCTTC. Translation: CASSASSGGFNEQFF.

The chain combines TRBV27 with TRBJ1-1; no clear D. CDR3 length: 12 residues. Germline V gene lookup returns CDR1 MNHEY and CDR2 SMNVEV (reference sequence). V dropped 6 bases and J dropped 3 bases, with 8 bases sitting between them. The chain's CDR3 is CASRMGYTEAFF. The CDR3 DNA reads TGTGCCAGCAGAATGGGATACACTGAAGCTTTCTTT.

The CDR3 DNA is TGCGCCAGCAGCTTAACAGGGTCAGAGACCCAGTACTTC. It codes for CASSLTGSETQYF. The V gene is TRBV5-1, the J gene TRBJ2-5; TRBD1 is a possible D gene (6 bases). The CDR3 is 13 residues long. Germline loops: CDR1 SGHRS, CDR2 YFSETQ. The ends were cut back, 2 bases at V and 4 bases at J, with 9 bases in the middle.

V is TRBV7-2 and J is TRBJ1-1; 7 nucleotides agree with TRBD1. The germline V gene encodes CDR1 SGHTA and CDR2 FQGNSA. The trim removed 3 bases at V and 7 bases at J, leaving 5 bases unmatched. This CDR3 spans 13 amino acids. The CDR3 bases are TGTGCCAGCAGCTTCGGACAGGCCTATGAAGCTTTCTTT. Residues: CASSFGQAYEAFF.

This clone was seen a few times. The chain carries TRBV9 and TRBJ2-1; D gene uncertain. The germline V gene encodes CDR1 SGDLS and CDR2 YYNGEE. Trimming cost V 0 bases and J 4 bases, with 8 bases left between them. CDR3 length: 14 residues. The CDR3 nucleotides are TGTGCCAGCAGCGTAGGGCAGTGGTACAATGAGCAGTTCTTC. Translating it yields CASSVGQWYNEQFF.

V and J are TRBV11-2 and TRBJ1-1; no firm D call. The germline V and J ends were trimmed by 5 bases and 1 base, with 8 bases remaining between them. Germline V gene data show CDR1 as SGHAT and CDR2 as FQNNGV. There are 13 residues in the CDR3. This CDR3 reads CASSLMGNTEAFF. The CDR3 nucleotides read TGTGCCAGCAGCCTCATGGGGAACACTGAAGCTTTCTTT. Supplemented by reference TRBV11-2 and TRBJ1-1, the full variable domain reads EAGVAQSPRYKIIEKRQSVAFWCNPISGHATLYWYQQILGQGPKLLIQFQNNGVVDDSQLPKDRFSAERLKGVDSTLKIQPAKLEDSAVYLCASSLMGNTEAFFGQGTRLTVV.

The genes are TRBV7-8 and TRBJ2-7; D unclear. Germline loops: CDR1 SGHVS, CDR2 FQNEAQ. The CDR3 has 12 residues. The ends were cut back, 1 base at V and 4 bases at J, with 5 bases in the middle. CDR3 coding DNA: TGTGCCAGCAGCTTAGTTGGTTACGAGCAGTACTTC. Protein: CASSLVGYEQYF.

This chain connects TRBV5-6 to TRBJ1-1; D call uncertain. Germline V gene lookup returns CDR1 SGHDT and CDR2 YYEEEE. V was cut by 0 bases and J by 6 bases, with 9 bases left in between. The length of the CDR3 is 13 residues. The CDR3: CASSLDRNPEAFF. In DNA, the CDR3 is TGTGCCAGCAGCTTGGACAGAAACCCTGAAGCTTTCTTT.

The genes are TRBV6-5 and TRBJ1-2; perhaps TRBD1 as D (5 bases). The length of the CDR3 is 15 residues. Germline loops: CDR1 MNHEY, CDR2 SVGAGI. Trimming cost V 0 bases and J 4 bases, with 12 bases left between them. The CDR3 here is CASSYSEGGGYGYTF. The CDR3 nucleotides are TGTGCCAGCAGTTACTCCGAGGGCGGGGGCTATGGCTACACCTTC.